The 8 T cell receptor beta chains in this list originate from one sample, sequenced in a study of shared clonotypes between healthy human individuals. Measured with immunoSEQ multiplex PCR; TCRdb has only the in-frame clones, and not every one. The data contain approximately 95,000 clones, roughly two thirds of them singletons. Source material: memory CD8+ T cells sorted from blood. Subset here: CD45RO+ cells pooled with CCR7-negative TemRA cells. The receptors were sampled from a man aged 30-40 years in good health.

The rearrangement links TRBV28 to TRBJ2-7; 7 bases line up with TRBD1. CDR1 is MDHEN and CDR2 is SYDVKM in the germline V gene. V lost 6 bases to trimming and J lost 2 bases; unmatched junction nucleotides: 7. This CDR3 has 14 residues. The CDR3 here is CASSSLTGTYEQYF. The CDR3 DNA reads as TGTGCCAGCAGCTCCTTGACAGGGACCTACGAGCAGTACTTC.

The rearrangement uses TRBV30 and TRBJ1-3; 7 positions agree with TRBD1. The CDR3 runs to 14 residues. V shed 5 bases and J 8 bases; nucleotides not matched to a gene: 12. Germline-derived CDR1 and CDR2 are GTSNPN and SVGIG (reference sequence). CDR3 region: CAWGLTGIKHTIYF. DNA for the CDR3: TGTGCCTGGGGGCTGACAGGGATTAAACACACCATATATTTT. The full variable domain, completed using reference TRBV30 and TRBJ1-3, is SQTIHQWPATLVQPVGSPLSLECTVEGTSNPNLYWYRQAAGRGLQLLFYSVGIGQISSEVPQNLSASRPQDRQFILSSKKLLLSDSGFYLCAWGLTGIKHTIYFGEGSWLTVV.

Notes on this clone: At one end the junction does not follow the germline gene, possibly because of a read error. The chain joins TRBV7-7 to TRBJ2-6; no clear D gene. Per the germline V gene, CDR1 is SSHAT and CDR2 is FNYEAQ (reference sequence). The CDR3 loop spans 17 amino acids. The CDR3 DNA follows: TGTGCCAGCAGCTGCGTCCGTGCCACAAAGTCGGGCCAACGTCCTGACTTC. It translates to CASSCVRATKSGQRPDF.

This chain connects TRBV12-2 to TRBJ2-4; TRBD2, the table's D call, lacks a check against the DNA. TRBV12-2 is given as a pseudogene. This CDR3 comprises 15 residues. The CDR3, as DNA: TGTGCAAGTCGCTTAGAGAGCGGGAGCCAAAACATTCAGTACTTC. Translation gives CASRLESGSQNIQYF.

The CDR3 coding sequence is TGTGCCAGCAGGCAGGGGGAGTCAGATACGCAGTATTTT. Translated: CASRQGESDTQYF. This chain uses TRBV6-4 with TRBJ2-3; 7 positions agree with TRBD1. CDR1 is MRHNA and CDR2 is SNTAGT in the germline V gene. Unmatched junction bases numbered 4, after V lost 6 bases and J lost 4 bases. CDR3 length: 13 amino acids.

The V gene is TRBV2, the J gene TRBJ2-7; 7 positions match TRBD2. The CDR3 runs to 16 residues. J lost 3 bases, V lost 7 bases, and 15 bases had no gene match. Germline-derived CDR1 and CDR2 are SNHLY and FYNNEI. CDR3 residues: CASTPLGAGDFYEQYF. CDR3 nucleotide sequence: TGTGCCAGCACCCCCCTAGGGGCGGGAGATTTCTACGAGCAGTACTTC.

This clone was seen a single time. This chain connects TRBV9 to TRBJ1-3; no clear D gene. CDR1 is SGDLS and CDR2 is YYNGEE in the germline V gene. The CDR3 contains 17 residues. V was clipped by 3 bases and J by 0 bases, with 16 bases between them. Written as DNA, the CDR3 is TGTGCCAGCAGCGAGCCTCTCACATCGACCTCTGGAAACACCATATATTTT. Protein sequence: CASSEPLTSTSGNTIYF. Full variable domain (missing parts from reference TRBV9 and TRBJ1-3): DSGVTQTPKHLITATGQRVTLRCSPRSGDLSVYWYQQSLDQGLQFLIQYYNGEERAKGNILERFSAQQFPDLHSELNLSSLELGDSALYFCASSEPLTSTSGNTIYFGEGSWLTVV.

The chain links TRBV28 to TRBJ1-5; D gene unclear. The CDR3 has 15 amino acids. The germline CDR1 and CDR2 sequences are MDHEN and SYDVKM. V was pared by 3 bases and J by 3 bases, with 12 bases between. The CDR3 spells CASSFWHRTNQPQHF. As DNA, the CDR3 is TGTGCCAGCAGTTTTTGGCACCGTACCAATCAGCCCCAGCATTTT.